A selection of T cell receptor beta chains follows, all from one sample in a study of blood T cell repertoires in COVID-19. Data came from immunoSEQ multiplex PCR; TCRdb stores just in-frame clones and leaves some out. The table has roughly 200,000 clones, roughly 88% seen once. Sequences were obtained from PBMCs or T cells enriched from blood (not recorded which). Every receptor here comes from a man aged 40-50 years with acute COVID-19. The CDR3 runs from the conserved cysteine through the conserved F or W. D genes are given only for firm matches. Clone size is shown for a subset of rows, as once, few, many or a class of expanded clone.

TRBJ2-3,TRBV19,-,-,TGTGCCAGTAGAGAGGGAAGTGGTTTCACAGATACGCAGTATTTT,CASREGSGFTDTQYF
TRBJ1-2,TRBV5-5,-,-,TGTGCCAGCAGCTTGGCCTGGGCCACATATGGCTACACCTTC,CASSLAWATYGYTF
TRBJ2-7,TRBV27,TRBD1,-,TGTGCCAGCAGTAAGACCGGGACAGTGATCTCCTACGAGCAGTACTTC,CASSKTGTVISYEQYF
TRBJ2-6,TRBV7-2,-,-,TGTGCCAGCACCTATCCCACCCGGGACTCTGGGGCCAACGTCCTGACTTTC,CASTYPTRDSGANVLTF
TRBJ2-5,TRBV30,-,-,TGTGCCTGGGGCCCCTCAGTTCGGGCGGGGGAGACCCAGTACTTC,CAWGPSVRAGETQYF
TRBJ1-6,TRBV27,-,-,TGTGCCAGCAGTTTACGAGCCGGGGGAGGTAATTCACCCCTCCACTTT,CASSLRAGGGNSPLHF
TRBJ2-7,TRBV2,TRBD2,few,TGTGCCAGCAGACCGGGACTACCTCCTAAGGAGCAGTACTTC,CASRPGLPPKEQYF
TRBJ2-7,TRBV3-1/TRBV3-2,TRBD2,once,TGTGCCAGCAGCCAAGATTCACTAGCGGGAGCCAGAGTCAGCGAGCAGTACTTC,CASSQDSLAGARVSEQYF
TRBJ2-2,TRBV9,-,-,TGTGCCAGCAGCGTAGAGGCTAGCAGCGGGGAGCTGTTTTTT,CASSVEASSGELFF
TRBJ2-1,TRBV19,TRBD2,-,TGTGCCAGTAGTATCCTCCCACTAGCGGGAGCGAATGAGCAGTTCTTC,CASSILPLAGANEQFF
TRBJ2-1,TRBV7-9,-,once,TGTGCCAGCAGCCCAGATAGGGGTCTCTCTAACAATGAGCAGTTCTTC,CASSPDRGLSNNEQFF
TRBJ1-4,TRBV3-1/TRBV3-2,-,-,TGTGCCAGCAGCCAAGATCCTGGGGGGGCGAGAGAAAAACTGTTTTTT,CASSQDPGGAREKLFF
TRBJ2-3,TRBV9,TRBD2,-,TGTGCCAGCAGCGTAGACCAGCGGGGGGATACGCAGTATTTT,CASSVDQRGDTQYF
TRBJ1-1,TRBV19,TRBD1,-,TGTGCCAGCAGGGACCGGGACAGGTTAACAGCTTTCTTT,CASRDRDRLTAFF
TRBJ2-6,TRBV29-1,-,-,TGCAGCGTTGGCGACTCTGGGGCCAACGTCCTGACTTTC,CSVGDSGANVLTF
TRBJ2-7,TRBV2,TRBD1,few,TGTGCCAGCACATCCAAAAGGACAGGGGGCAGCGAGCAGTACTTC,CASTSKRTGGSEQYF
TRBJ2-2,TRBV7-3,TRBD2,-,TGTGCCAGCAGCCGGACTAGCGGGAGCGGGGAGCTGTTTTTT,CASSRTSGSGELFF
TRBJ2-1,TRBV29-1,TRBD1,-,TGCAGCGTTGAACCTGAGATGGACAGGGGATATGAGCAGTTCTTC,CSVEPEMDRGYEQFF
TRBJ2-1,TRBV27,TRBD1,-,TGTGCCAGCAGCCGGACAGGGTACGGGTCCTACAATGAGCAGTTCTTC,CASSRTGYGSYNEQFF
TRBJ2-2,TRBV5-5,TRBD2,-,TGTGCCAGCAGCCGCACCGTAAGCGGGACCCTCCTCACCGGGGAGCTGTTTTTT,CASSRTVSGTLLTGELFF
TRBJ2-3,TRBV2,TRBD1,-,TGTGCCAGCAGCAACATACAGGGGGCGTCAACAGATACGCAGTATTTT,CASSNIQGASTDTQYF
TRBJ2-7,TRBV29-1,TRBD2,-,TGCAGCGCTTCAAGGGGCCTGACGGGGGGCTACGAGCAGTACTTC,CSASRGLTGGYEQYF
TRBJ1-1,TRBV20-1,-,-,TGCAGTGCTAGGTCCGGGGTCCCAGCTTTCTTT,CSARSGVPAFF
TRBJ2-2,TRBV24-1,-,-,TGTGCCACCAGTGATTGGACAGGGAGGGCCGGGGAGCTGTTTTTT,CATSDWTGRAGELFF
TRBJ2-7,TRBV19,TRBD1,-,TGTGCCAGTAGTATAGCGGACAGGGGCAGGTACGAGCAGTACTTC,CASSIADRGRYEQYF
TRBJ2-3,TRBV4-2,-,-,TGTGCCAGCAGCCGACAAAAAGTGGATATTCTTAGGACAGATACGCAGTATTTT,CASSRQKVDILRTDTQYF
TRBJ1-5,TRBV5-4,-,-,TGTGCCAGCAGCTTGGGAGGGATGAGCAATCAGCCCCAGCATTTT,CASSLGGMSNQPQHF
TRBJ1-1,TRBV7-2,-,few,TGTGCCAGCAGCTTAGAGAGATACACTGAAGCTTTCTTT,CASSLERYTEAFF
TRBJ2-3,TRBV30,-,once,TGTGCCTGGAGTGTACAACGACTAATAGGGGATACGCAGTATTTT,CAWSVQRLIGDTQYF
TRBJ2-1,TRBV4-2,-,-,TGTGCCAGCAGCCATCAACTTCTCCCTTTGAATGAGCAGTTCTTC,CASSHQLLPLNEQFF
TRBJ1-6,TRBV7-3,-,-,TGTGCCAGCAGCCCGCGGGGAGGGGATTCACCCCTCCACTTT,CASSPRGGDSPLHF
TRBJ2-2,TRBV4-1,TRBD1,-,TGCGCCAGCAGCCAACGACAGGGGACCGGGGAGCTGTTTTTT,CASSQRQGTGELFF
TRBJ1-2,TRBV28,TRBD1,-,TGTGCCAGCCGGACAGGGCTAAACTATGGCTACACCTTC,CASRTGLNYGYTF
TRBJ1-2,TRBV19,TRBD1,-,TGTGCCAGTAGCCGGGACAGGGATAGTGGCTACACCTTC,CASSRDRDSGYTF
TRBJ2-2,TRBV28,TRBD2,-,TGTGCCAGCAGCCCCGGGACTAGCGGTTACACCGGGGAGCTGTTTTTT,CASSPGTSGYTGELFF
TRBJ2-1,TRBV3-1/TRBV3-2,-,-,TGTGCCAGCAGCCAAGATTTTTGGCGGGGCAATGAGCAGTTCTTC,CASSQDFWRGNEQFF
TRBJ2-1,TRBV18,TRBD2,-,TGTGCCAGCTCACCATCGACTAGCGGGACCCTCTACAATGAGCAGTTCTTC,CASSPSTSGTLYNEQFF
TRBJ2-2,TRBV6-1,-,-,TGTGCCAGCAGTGAAGTATCCACCGGGGAGCTGTTTTTT,CASSEVSTGELFF
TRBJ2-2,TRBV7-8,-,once,TGTGCCAGCAGCCCCCGGGACTTGGGAATTGGGGAGCTGTTTTTT,CASSPRDLGIGELFF
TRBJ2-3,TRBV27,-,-,TGTGCCAGCAGTTTACTCCGGCCCTGGAGAGATACGCAGTATTTT,CASSLLRPWRDTQYF
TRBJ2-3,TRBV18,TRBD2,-,TGTGCCAGCTCACCTGCCGGGACTAGCGGAAAGGATACGCAGTATTTT,CASSPAGTSGKDTQYF
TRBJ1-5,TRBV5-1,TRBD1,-,TGCGCCAAAACAGGGGATCCAAAGCAGCCCCAGCATTTT,CAKTGDPKQPQHF
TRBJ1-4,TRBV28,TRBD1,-,TGTGCCAGCATTTCCCTCGGGACAGGCAACGAAAAACTGTTTTTT,CASISLGTGNEKLFF
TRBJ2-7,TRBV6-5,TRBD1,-,TGTGCCAGCACCGCCCAGGGGACAGGGATCAACGAGCAGTACTTC,CASTAQGTGINEQYF
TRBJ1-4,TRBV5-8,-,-,TGTGCCAGTGTAATACGGACAGTAACTAATGAAAAACTGTTTTTT,CASVIRTVTNEKLFF
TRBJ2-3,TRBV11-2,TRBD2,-,TGTGCCAGCAGCTTAGATCGTACTAGCGGGAGAGTCACAGATACGCAGTATTTT,CASSLDRTSGRVTDTQYF
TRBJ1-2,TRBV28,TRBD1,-,TGTGCCAGCAGTTTGAGGACAGGGCCTAACTATGGCTACACCTTC,CASSLRTGPNYGYTF
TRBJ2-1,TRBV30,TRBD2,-,TGTGCCTGGAGTGTGCCGGGACTACATACCAATGAGCAGTTCTTC,CAWSVPGLHTNEQFF
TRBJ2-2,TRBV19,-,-,TGTGCCAGTAGTATTTCGCTCGGGAACACCGGGGAGCTGTTTTTT,CASSISLGNTGELFF
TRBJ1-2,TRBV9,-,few,TGTGCCAGCAGCGTAGGGGCTCTTGGCTACACCTTC,CASSVGALGYTF
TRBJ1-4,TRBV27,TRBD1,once,TGTGCCAGCAGAAATCCGGGACAGAGTAATGAAAAACTGTTTTTT,CASRNPGQSNEKLFF
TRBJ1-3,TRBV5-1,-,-,TGCGCCAGCAGCTTGGGAGGGAGCTTATCTGGAAACACCATATATTTT,CASSLGGSLSGNTIYF
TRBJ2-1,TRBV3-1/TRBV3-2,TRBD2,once,TGTGCCAGCAGCCAAGGGCTAGCGGGAGTGGGTGAGCAGTTCTTC,CASSQGLAGVGEQFF
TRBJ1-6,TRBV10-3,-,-,TGTGCCATCTGTGCCACATCTAATTCACCCCTCCACTTT,CAICATSNSPLHF
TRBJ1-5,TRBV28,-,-,TGTGCCAGCAGGACAGTCTATGGCAATCAGCCCCAGCATTTT,CASRTVYGNQPQHF
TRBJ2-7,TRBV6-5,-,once,TGTGCCAGCAGGACAGGTGGAAGCTACGAGCAGTACTTC,CASRTGGSYEQYF
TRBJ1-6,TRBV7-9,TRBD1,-,TGTGCCAGCAACCCGGGACAGGGCGCATCACCCCTCCACTTT,CASNPGQGASPLHF
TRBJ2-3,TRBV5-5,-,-,TGTGCCAGCAGCTTGCGGACCGGGAGCTCAGATACGCAGTATTTT,CASSLRTGSSDTQYF
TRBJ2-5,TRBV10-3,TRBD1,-,TGTGCCATCAGTGAAGGGACAGGGGGCAGAGGTGAGACCCAGTACTTC,CAISEGTGGRGETQYF
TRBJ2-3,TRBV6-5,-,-,TGTGCCAGCAGCGCCACACAGGGCACAGATACGCAGTATTTT,CASSATQGTDTQYF